The 5 T cell receptor beta chains given below trace back to one sample, sequenced in a study of T cell responses to AZD1222 COVID-19 vaccine. Profiling relied on immunoSEQ multiplex PCR, and the TCRdb table lists in-frame clones only, not all of them. Here the sample spans about 130,000 clones, roughly 93% being singletons. Source: peripheral blood, taken on day 0 of AZD1222 vaccination. These TCRs come from an adult in good health.

The chain employs TRBV7-2 and TRBJ2-5, with a tentative D call TRBD2 (5 bases). Germline V CDR1 and CDR2: SGHTA, FQGNSA. The CDR3 runs to 15 residues. V dropped 5 bases and J dropped 1 base, with 14 bases sitting between them. The CDR3 nucleotides are TGTGCCAGCAGCCTGATGGGGAGAGCCCAAGAGACCCAGTACTTC. Residues: CASSLMGRAQETQYF.

This clone was detected only a few times. This chain links TRBV10-3 with TRBJ2-2, with D maybe TRBD1 (5 bases). The CDR3 loop spans 11 amino acids. CDR1 and CDR2 from the germline V gene are ENHRY and SYGVKD. Trimming removed 10 bases at V and 6 bases at J, with 9 bases between. For the CDR3, the DNA is TGTGCCAGCGGACAATCCGGGGAGCTGTTTTTT. It translates to CASGQSGELFF.

The rearrangement uses TRBV6-5 and TRBJ2-2, with D maybe TRBD2 (5 bases). CDR3 size: 16 residues. V dropped 0 bases and J dropped 0 bases, with 8 bases sitting between them. CDR1 and CDR2 (germline): MNHEY, SVGAGI. In DNA form, the CDR3 reads TGTGCCAGCAGTTACTCTCGGGGTGCGAACACCGGGGAGCTGTTTTTT. It yields the protein CASSYSRGANTGELFF.

This chain connects TRBV11-2 to TRBJ2-1, with D possibly being TRBD1 (6 bases). Germline CDR1 reads SGHAT; CDR2 reads FQNNGV. The CDR3 runs to 12 residues. The V gene lost 6 bases and the J gene lost 5 bases, with 8 bases spanning the gap. The CDR3 nucleotides read TGTGCCAGCAGAGGACAGAACAATGAGCAGTTCTTC. Translating gives CASRGQNNEQFF.

The genes are TRBV20-1 and TRBJ2-5; 7 bases are shared with TRBD2. This CDR3 contains 11 residues. V lost 6 bases and J lost 6; bases outside the gene matches: 4. Germline CDR1 and CDR2: DFQATT and SNEGSKA (reference sequence). The CDR3 DNA reads as TGCAGTGCCCGCGGGGGACAGACCCAGTACTTC. It yields the protein CSARGGQTQYF.